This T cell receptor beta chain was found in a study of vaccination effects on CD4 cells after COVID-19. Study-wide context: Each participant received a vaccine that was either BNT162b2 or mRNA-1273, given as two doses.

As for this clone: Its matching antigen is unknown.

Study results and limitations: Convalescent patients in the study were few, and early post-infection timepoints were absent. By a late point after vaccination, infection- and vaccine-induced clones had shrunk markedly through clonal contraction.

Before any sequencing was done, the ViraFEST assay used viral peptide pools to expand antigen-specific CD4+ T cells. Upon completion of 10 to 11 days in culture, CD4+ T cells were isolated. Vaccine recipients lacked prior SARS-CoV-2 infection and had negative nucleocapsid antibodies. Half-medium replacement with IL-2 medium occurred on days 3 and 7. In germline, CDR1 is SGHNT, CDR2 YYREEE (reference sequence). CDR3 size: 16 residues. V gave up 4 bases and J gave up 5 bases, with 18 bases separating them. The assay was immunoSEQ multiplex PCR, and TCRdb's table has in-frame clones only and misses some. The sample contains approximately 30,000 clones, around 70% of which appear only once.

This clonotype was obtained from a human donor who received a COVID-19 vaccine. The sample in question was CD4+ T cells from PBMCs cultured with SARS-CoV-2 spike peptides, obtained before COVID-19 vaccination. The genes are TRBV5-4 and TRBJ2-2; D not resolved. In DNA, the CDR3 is TGTGCCAGCAGCCAAAAAAGACACACGGTTACCGGGGAGCTGTTTTTT. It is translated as CASSQKRHTVTGELFF.